This T cell receptor beta chain was sequenced for a study of T-cell memory formation after mild COVID-19. TCRdb analysed the 5' RACE reads with MiXCR anew, one entry per CDR3 protein. This table has roughly 130,000 distinct CDR3 sequences, around 6.3% appearing once. Comments on this clonotype: The antigen is unknown.

V was pared by 0 bases and J by 4 bases, with 3 bases of the junction left unmatched. CDR1 is SGHRS, CDR2 YFSETQ, per germline. The CDR3 contains 16 residues. Study results and limitations: Pre-infection memory contained some responding clones, which suggested that cross-reactive memory had joined.

The sample consisted of PBMCs or a T cell subset sorted from them (not recorded which). V gene TRBV5-1 combines with J gene TRBJ2-1, with 11 bases that match TRBD2. The receptor's source is an adult woman who had mild COVID-19 (a few samples of this study predate the infection). Cell type and time point are not known. Written as DNA, the CDR3 is TGCGCCAGCAGCTTGGGACTAGCGGGACTATACAATGAGCAGTTCTTC. Translated: CASSLGLAGLYNEQFF.